This entry lists 27 T cell receptor beta chains sequenced from one sample in a study of Graves' ophthalmopathy and Graves' hyperthyroidism. The TCR beta CDR3 regions underwent amplification from RNA transcripts. RT-PCR was first run with HTBI primers, then multiplex PCR in a second round. TCRdb passed the multiplex PCR reads through MiXCR, listing each CDR3 protein once. The sample gives 230,000 or so distinct CDR3 sequences, around 42% of which show up once; approximately 44% is in the top ten. The sequenced sample consisted of peripheral blood. The receptors were sampled from an adult man with Graves' ophthalmopathy.

The gene calls are TRBV11-1 and TRBJ2-2, with 9 bases aligning to TRBD1. The CDR3 is 16 residues long. CDR1 is SGHAT and CDR2 is FQDESV in the germline V gene (reference sequence). The V segment lost 4 bases and the J segment 4 bases; nucleotides outside the gene matches: 7. The CDR3 spells CASSWTGVLPTGELFF. Written as DNA, the CDR3 is TGTGCCAGCAGCTGGACAGGGGTGCTACCCACCGGGGAGCTGTTTTTT.

V is TRBV2 and J is TRBJ1-5; possibly TRBD1 for D (5 bases). Trimming stripped 2 bases from V and 10 bases from J, with 9 bases between. The CDR3 is made up of 12 amino acids. Germline CDR1 and CDR2: SNHLY and FYNNEI. The DNA for the CDR3 is TGTGCCAGCAGTGAAAGGGGTAACCCCCAGCATTTT. It codes for CASSERGNPQHF.

This chain links TRBV12-3 or TRBV12-4 with TRBJ1-1; D call uncertain. There are 14 residues in the CDR3. The V and J ends lost 4 bases and 3 bases respectively, with 12 bases between them. Here the CDR3 reads CASSYIPSYTEAFF. The DNA of the CDR3 is TGTGCCAGCAGTTATATTCCCAGCTACACTGAAGCTTTCTTT.

This clonotype was detected only a few times. This rearrangement joins TRBV5-8 to TRBJ1-6, with D unclear. Between the trimmed V and J ends, which lost 0 bases and 7 bases, there was a span of 11 bases. CDR1 and CDR2 (germline): SGHTS, YDEGEE. This CDR3 comprises 15 residues. The CDR3 DNA sequence: TGTGCCAGCAGCTTGGACCTGTCCCCAAATTCACCCCTCCACTTT. The encoded protein is CASSLDLSPNSPLHF.

The chain uses TRBV7-3 and TRBJ1-2; perhaps TRBD1 as D (6 bases). Trimming pared 6 bases from V and 8 bases from J, leaving 10 bases between. The CDR3 is made up of 11 amino acids. Germline CDR1 and CDR2: SGHTA and FQGTGA. The CDR3 here is CASRPTGGYTF. CDR3 nucleotides: TGTGCCAGCAGGCCAACAGGGGGCTACACCTTC.

V usage is TRBV12-3 or TRBV12-4 and J usage is TRBJ2-7, with 10 bases fitting TRBD1. Trimming cost V 6 bases and J 5 bases; bases outside gene matches: 4. The CDR3 is 13 amino acids. The CDR3 region is CASRLGQGHEQYF. The CDR3 nucleotides read TGTGCCAGCAGGCTGGGACAGGGGCACGAGCAGTACTTC.

The J gene is TRBJ2-6, the V gene TRBV5-1, with 7 bases lining up with TRBD1. The CDR3 loop spans 18 amino acids. Germline V CDR1 and CDR2: SGHRS, YFSETQ. The V segment lost 3 bases and the J segment 3 bases; nucleotides outside the gene matches: 12. CDR3 amino acids: CASSSTQGDSFGANVLTF. CDR3 in DNA: TGCGCCAGCAGCTCCACGCAGGGGGATAGCTTTGGGGCCAACGTCCTGACTTTC.

Only a few counts were recorded for this clonotype. The chain combines TRBV7-2 with TRBJ1-4, with TRBD1 matching 7 bases. Germline assignment: CDR1 SGHTA and CDR2 FQGNSA. The CDR3 covers 15 residues. Trimming removed 0 bases from V and 7 bases from J; junction bases left unmatched: 5. The CDR3 sequence: CASSLAGGVSEKLFF. As DNA, the CDR3 is TGTGCCAGCAGCTTAGCAGGGGGCGTCAGTGAAAAACTGTTTTTT.

The chain combines TRBV6-5 with TRBJ2-7; D not certain. This CDR3 region has 13 residues. V was trimmed by 3 bases and J by 0 bases, leaving 6 bases between them. CDR1 is MNHEY and CDR2 is SVGAGI in the germline V gene. CDR3 residues: CASSYGNSYEQYF. CDR3 DNA sequence: TGTGCCAGCAGTTATGGGAACTCCTACGAGCAGTACTTC.

The chain links TRBV10-3 to TRBJ2-7, with 9 nucleotides matching TRBD1. The germline V gene has CDR1 ENHRY and CDR2 SYGVKD. The CDR3 consists of 15 residues. Trimming removed 10 bases from V and 5 bases from J; junction bases left unmatched: 15. Here the CDR3 reads CASREIATGGNEQYF. Written as DNA, the CDR3 is TGTGCCAGCAGGGAAATCGCTACAGGGGGCAACGAGCAGTACTTC.

The gene calls are TRBV5-8 and TRBJ1-5; D gene unclear. CDR1 and CDR2 from the germline V gene are SGHTS and YDEGEE. The CDR3 is made up of 13 amino acids. V was clipped by 4 bases and J by 7 bases, with 12 bases between them. Here the CDR3 DNA reads TGTGCCAGCAGCCTCGGGGAGAGGCAGCCCCAGCATTTT. It specifies CASSLGERQPQHF.

The sample holds a few counts of this clonotype. CDR3 bases: TGTGCCACCAAGCGACAGGGATCAGGGGAGCTGTTTTTT. It yields the protein CATKRQGSGELFF. The J gene is TRBJ2-2, the V gene TRBV24-1; 7 nucleotides agree with TRBD1. The V gene end was trimmed by 8 bases and the J gene end by 8 bases; junction bases not matched to a gene: 7. The CDR3 spans 13 residues. CDR1 and CDR2 (germline): KGHDR, SFDVKD.

Many counts were recorded for this clonotype. The rearrangement joins TRBV10-3 to TRBJ2-5; 7 nucleotides align to TRBD1. Germline loops: CDR1 ENHRY, CDR2 SYGVKD. This CDR3 comprises 12 residues. V shed 4 bases, J shed 4 bases, and the junction held 0 bases outside the gene matches. Written as DNA, the CDR3 is TGTGCCATCAGTGGACAGGGAGAGACCCAGTACTTC. Protein product: CAISGQGETQYF.

This clonotype showed up just a few times. V is TRBV20-1 and J is TRBJ2-6; possible D gene TRBD1, 6 bases. CDR3 length: 15 residues. V lost 4 bases and J lost 0, with 10 bases in between. The germline V gene has CDR1 DFQATT and CDR2 SNEGSKA (reference sequence). CDR3 in DNA: TGCAGTGCTACCTCAGGGGACTCTGGGGCCAACGTCCTGACTTTC. Its protein product is CSATSGDSGANVLTF.

This clonotype was counted only a few times. The V call is TRBV7-4, the J call TRBJ1-2; D not resolved. The CDR3 length is 18 residues. V was pared by 0 bases and J by 7 bases, with 24 bases between. The germline V gene has CDR1 SGHVT and CDR2 SQSDAQ. CDR3 loop: CASSLALNRQVLRRGYTF. In nucleotides, the CDR3 is TGTGCCAGCAGCTTAGCGCTAAATCGTCAGGTCCTGAGACGTGGCTACACCTTC.

The chain links TRBV29-1 to TRBJ2-5, with a possible D match to TRBD1 (5 bases). The CDR3 is made up of 13 amino acids. The V end was cut by 7 bases, the J end by 5 bases, with 17 bases between. Germline CDR1 SQVTM, CDR2 ANQGSEA. The chain's CDR3 is CSARAGPRETQYF. The CDR3 DNA follows: TGCAGCGCCAGAGCAGGGCCCCGGGAGACCCAGTACTTC.

Concerning this clonotype itself: A clone one base away is much larger, so this may be a read error. The rearrangement links TRBV10-3 to TRBJ1-2; TRBD1 aligns across 7 bases. The CDR3 is made up of 13 amino acids. Germline assignment: CDR1 ENHRY and CDR2 SYGVKD. The trim removed 0 bases at V and 7 bases at J, leaving 2 bases unmatched. The CDR3 reads CAISESGQVGYTF. CDR3 bases: TGTGCCATCAGTGAGTCCGGACAGGTTGGCTACACCTTC.

The chain uses TRBV6-1 and TRBJ2-7; 8 bases map to TRBD1. CDR3 size: 14 residues. Germline trimming cut 5 bases from V and 9 bases from J; bases unmatched to any gene: 12. The germline gives CDR1 MNHNS, CDR2 SASEGT. CDR3 DNA: TGTGCCAGCAGTCCCATGGTACAGGGGGACGGGCAGTACTTC. Translation: CASSPMVQGDGQYF.

The chain links TRBV20-1 to TRBJ2-5; D perhaps matches TRBD2 (7 bases). The CDR3 sequence is 15 residues long. Trimming removed 0 bases at V and 1 base at J, with 12 bases between. Germline values: CDR1 DFQATT, CDR2 SNEGSKA (reference sequence). CDR3 sequence reads: CSARDSGGLQETQYF. The CDR3 DNA reads as TGCAGTGCTAGAGATTCGGGGGGCCTCCAAGAGACCCAGTACTTC.

The chain joins TRBV28 to TRBJ1-5; 7 bases agree with TRBD1. The length of the CDR3 is 16 residues. Looked up from germline, CDR1 is MDHEN and CDR2 is SYDVKM. V lost 3 bases to trimming and J lost 5 bases; unmatched junction nucleotides: 10. The CDR3 region has the DNA TGTGCCAGCAGTTTGCCTGGGACAGTTAGGCATCAGCCCCAGCATTTT. Its protein is CASSLPGTVRHQPQHF.

The chain recombines TRBV7-9 with TRBJ2-1; D is unresolved. There are 12 residues in the CDR3. CDR1 and CDR2 (germline): SEHNR, FQNEAQ (reference sequence). The ends were cut back, 5 bases at V and 8 bases at J, with 10 bases in the middle. The CDR3 sequence is CASSLRLDEQFF. CDR3 sequence (DNA): TGTGCCAGCAGCCTACGTTTGGATGAGCAGTTCTTC.

In regard to this clonotype: A junction end diverges from the germline sequence, so it may reflect a read error. V and J are TRBV10-2 and TRBJ2-5, with 7 nucleotides matching TRBD2. From germline, CDR1 is WSHSY and CDR2 SAAADI. This CDR3 comprises 14 residues. The CDR3 DNA follows: TGTGCCAGCAGTTTAGCGGGCCAGGTTTCCACCCAGTACTTC. Amino acids: CASSLAGQVSTQYF.

This clonotype appeared a few times. The chain combines TRBV7-2 with TRBJ2-5, with 8 bases that match TRBD1. Germline CDR1 and CDR2: SGHTA and FQGNSA. There are 12 residues in the CDR3. The CDR3 region is CATQGAGETQYF. CDR3 coding DNA: TGTGCGACCCAGGGGGCTGGAGAGACCCAGTACTTC.

This clonotype occurred once. The V and J genes are TRBV12-3 or TRBV12-4 and TRBJ2-5; D ambiguous. This CDR3 comprises 14 residues. V shed 1 base and J shed 0 bases, with 6 bases lying between them. The CDR3 region is CASSLDRYQETQYF. CDR3 DNA: TGTGCCAGCAGTTTAGACAGATACCAAGAGACCCAGTACTTC.

Only a few counts were recorded for this clonotype. The J gene is TRBJ1-5, the V gene TRBV7-2; 8 positions match TRBD1. This CDR3 has 14 amino acids. J gave up 6 bases and V 6 bases, and 7 bases lay outside the gene matches. CDR1 and CDR2 (germline): SGHTA, FQGNSA. Here the CDR3 reads CASSQDRVIQPQHF. For the CDR3, the DNA is TGTGCCAGCAGTCAGGACAGGGTAATTCAGCCCCAGCATTTT.

The gene calls are TRBV7-2 and TRBJ1-2; a possible D gene is TRBD1 (5 bases). The germline V and J ends were trimmed by 5 bases and 3 bases, with 10 bases remaining between them. Germline CDR1 and CDR2: SGHTA and FQGNSA. This CDR3 has 13 amino acids. CDR3 loop: CASSIGTDYGYTF. CDR3 bases: TGTGCCAGCAGCATCGGGACGGACTATGGCTACACCTTC.

The V gene is TRBV7-9, the J gene TRBJ1-1; TRBD1 aligns across 8 bases. V was clipped by 5 bases and J by 0 bases; unmatched bases: 8. Germline CDR1 and CDR2: SEHNR and FQNEAQ (reference sequence). The CDR3 has 16 residues. In nucleotides, the CDR3 is TGTGCCAGCAGCCAAGGGACAGGCATAATGAACACTGAAGCTTTCTTT. This sequence encodes CASSQGTGIMNTEAFF.